This T cell receptor (beta chain) was recorded in a study of cytomegalovirus exposure and HLA in healthy donors. Primers: 60 Vbeta forward and 13 Jbeta reverse. This table comes from immunoSEQ multiplex PCR, and its TCRdb copy is limited to in-frame clones, with some not included. The sample records 130,000 to 150,000 clones, 78% being singletons. On this clone: As yet, its antigen is unknown.

From germline, CDR1 is MNHEY and CDR2 SMNVEV (reference sequence). V dropped 3 bases and J dropped 4 bases, with 7 bases sitting between them. The CDR3 runs to 13 residues. Study observations and caveats: Overall, around 160 TCR beta chains were annotated as cytomegalovirus-associated. There were reportedly fewer N-insertions in an Asian-associated ancestry cluster than the roughly 670-donor mean, in a later analysis. Published work reported that the classifier diagnosed cytomegalovirus status with high specificity and sensitivity. Across donors, presence/absence analyses took sequencing depth to be roughly uniform.

This TCR was recovered from a young woman in good health and CMV-seropositive. The V call is TRBV27, the J call TRBJ1-5; D unclear. Sequenced input: PBMCs. As DNA, the CDR3 is TGTGCCAGCAGTTTGGGAGTAAATCAGCCCCAGCATTTT. As protein: CASSLGVNQPQHF.